What follows is one T cell receptor beta chain and its context. The antigen this receptor binds is unknown. Mouse gene names and germline sequences are the ones reported for this receptor. The read ends 1 residue early relative to the CDR3; the germline J gene fills the gap. This entry is derived from a study of tissue T cells after allogeneic stem cell transplantation (dated by TCRdb to 2022 to 2024). About the study as a whole: TCR beta repertoires were profiled across many tissues obtained from research autopsies of patients with and without GVHD, as well as in mouse models of GVHD. The human arm was conducted as a prospective observational study, and neither blinding nor randomization was performed.

The sample's time point, from its label and the paper: mouse harvest day 7 after allogeneic transplant. Mouse grafts combined 10^7 T-cell-depleted bone marrow cells with 10^6 splenic CD5+ T cells, given via tail vein injection. Mouse GVHD was modeled in a major MHC-mismatch B6 (H2b) into BALB/c (H2d) model, with tissues profiled at day 7 or 14. Mouse tissues and retro-orbital blood were harvested on day 7 or 14 post-transplant using separate sterile tools per animal; livers were flushed beforehand. Before genomic DNA isolation with the DNeasy Blood & Tissue Kit, mouse tissues were minced with razor blades in buffered saline. Receptors were amplified or captured by the immunoSEQ multiplex PCR assay. Adaptive Biotechnologies performed the TCRbeta CDR3 sequencing at survey depth and reported CDR3 sequences, V/J genes, productive frequency and template counts. TCR beta CDR3 regions were amplified from genomic DNA rather than RNA. Per the authors' processing: Jensen-Shannon divergence was used to quantify pairwise repertoire overlap between tissues, with a value of 1 indicating complete divergence and a value of 0 indicating identical repertoires. Tissues were clustered by single-linkage agglomerative hierarchical clustering of pairwise JSD values, and the clustering results were displayed as dendrograms. GLIPH2 was run on all patient samples with simulation_depth 1000, kmer_min_depth 3, cdr3_length_cutoff 8, keeping groups with more than two unique CDR3s. A standardized tissue-overlap score was calculated by extrapolating Jaccard GLIPH-group overlap across patients to a standard repertoire size of 1000 clones. To look at how diversity was associated with clinical or experimental variables, linear mixed-effect models were used, with tissue treated as a fixed effect and individual treated as a random effect. Imported from immuneACCESS, the table was reduced by TCRdb to in-frame sequences with V and J called. These copies leave out some clones; in studies compared against another copy, an unresolved V gene accounts for under half, and the cause of the remainder is not known. The V and J calls and the clone size are those of that table, but D and trimming were determined from the DNA. Within this sample are thousands of clones, with roughly half of them counted one time only. More than 6.5% of the sample is taken by the ten largest.

Broader findings and caveats from the paper: In both patients and mice, only a limited portion of the TCR repertoire detected in tissues was captured by blood and spleen T cells. The study did not establish which tissue TCRs were alloreactive or antigen-specific, and some clones may have been host cells that persisted. The patient cohort was small and varied clinically, and sampling depth was recognized as a limitation. Not many T cell clones showed up in more than one patient, yet clustering based on motifs uncovered repertoire signatures that were shared across patients in a tissue-specific way. Within patients, how anatomically similar tissues were was a major factor shaping TCR repertoire composition, regardless of disease or transplant status.

Including the terminal cysteine and phenylalanine, the CDR3 comprises 15 residues. Only the CDR3 bases that were read are kept: 42 of them, in frame from base 1. The germline V gene supplies CDR1 SGHLS and CDR2 HYDKME. At the junction V is shortened by 2 bases and J by 6 bases; bases outside the gene matches: 5. The rearranged chain carries TRBV12-2 and TRBJ2-5; TRBD1 lines up with 12 middle nucleotides. Specimen: gut tissue. The receptor was derived from a female BALB/c mouse given C57BL/6 T cells with graft-versus-host disease after an allogeneic hematopoietic cell transplant. The CDR3 protein sequence reads: CASSPGTGGADTQYF. Incomplete CDR3 DNA: TGTGCCAGCTCTCCCGGGACAGGGGGCGCGGACACCCAGTAC.